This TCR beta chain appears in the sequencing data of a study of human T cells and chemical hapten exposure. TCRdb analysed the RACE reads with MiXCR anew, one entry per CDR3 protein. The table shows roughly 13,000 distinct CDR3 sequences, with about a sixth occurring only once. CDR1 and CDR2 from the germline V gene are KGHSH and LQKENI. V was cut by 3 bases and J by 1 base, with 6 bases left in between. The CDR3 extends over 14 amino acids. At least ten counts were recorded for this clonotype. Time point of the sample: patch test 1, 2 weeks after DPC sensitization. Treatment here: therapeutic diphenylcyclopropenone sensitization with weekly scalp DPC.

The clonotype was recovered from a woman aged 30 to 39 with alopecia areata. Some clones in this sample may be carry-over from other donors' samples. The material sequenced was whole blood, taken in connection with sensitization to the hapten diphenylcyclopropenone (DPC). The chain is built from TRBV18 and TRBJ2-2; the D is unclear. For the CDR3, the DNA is TGTGCCAGCTCACCGATTTTGAACACCGGGGAGCTGTTTTTT. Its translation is CASSPILNTGELFF.